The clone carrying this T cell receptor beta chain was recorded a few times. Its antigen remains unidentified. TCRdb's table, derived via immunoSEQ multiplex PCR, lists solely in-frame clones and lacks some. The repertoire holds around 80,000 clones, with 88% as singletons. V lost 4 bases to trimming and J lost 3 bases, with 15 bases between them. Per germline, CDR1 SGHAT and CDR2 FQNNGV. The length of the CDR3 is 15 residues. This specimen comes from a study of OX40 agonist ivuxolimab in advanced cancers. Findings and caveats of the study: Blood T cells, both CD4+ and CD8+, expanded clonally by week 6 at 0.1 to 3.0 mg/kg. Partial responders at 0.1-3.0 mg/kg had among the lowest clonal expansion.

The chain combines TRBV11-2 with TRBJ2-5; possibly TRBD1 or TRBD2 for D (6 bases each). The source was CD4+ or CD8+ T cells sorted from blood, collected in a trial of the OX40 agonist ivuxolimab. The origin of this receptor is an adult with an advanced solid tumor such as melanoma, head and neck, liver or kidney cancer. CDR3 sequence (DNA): TGTGCCAGCAGCTCCCTACGGGGGCGCGAAGAGACCCAGTACTTC. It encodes CASSSLRGREETQYF. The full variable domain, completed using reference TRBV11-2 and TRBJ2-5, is EAGVAQSPRYKIIEKRQSVAFWCNPISGHATLYWYQQILGQGPKLLIQFQNNGVVDDSQLPKDRFSAERLKGVDSTLKIQPAKLEDSAVYLCASSSLRGREETQYFGPGTRLLVL.